Listed here are 3 T cell receptor beta chains from one sample, sequenced in a study of blood T cell repertoires in COVID-19. Profiling relied on immunoSEQ multiplex PCR, and the TCRdb table lists in-frame clones only, not all of them. The profile shows 370,000 or so clones, 81% of them singletons. Sequencing was done on a sample of peripheral blood. Receptors originate from a human donor with acute or convalescent COVID-19. The donor label of this sample is uncertain.

The rearrangement links TRBV10-2 to TRBJ1-1, with 8 bases lining up with TRBD1. The V and J ends lost 6 bases and 0 bases, in that order; junction bases with no gene match: 3. CDR3 size: 14 residues. The germline gives CDR1 WSHSY, CDR2 SAAADI. The CDR3 sequence: CASRETGVNTEAFF. For the CDR3, the DNA is TGCGCCAGCAGGGAGACAGGGGTGAACACTGAAGCTTTCTTT.

The rearrangement links TRBV30 to TRBJ2-7, with 7 bases that match TRBD1. Trimming took 0 bases from V and 2 from J; bases not matched to a gene: 4. CDR1 is GTSNPN and CDR2 is SVGIG in the germline V gene (reference sequence). This CDR3 has 14 amino acids. The CDR3 region has the DNA TGTGCCTGGAGTGTACTAACAGGGGCCTACGAGCAGTACTTC. Its protein product is CAWSVLTGAYEQYF.

This clone has just one count. The chain is built from TRBV2 and TRBJ2-3, with D possibly matching TRBD1 (5 bases). CDR1 and CDR2 (germline): SNHLY, FYNNEI. V was pared by 6 bases and J by 4 bases, with 26 bases between. This CDR3 has 18 residues. The CDR3 sequence: CASSERGFGALKADTQYF. As DNA, the CDR3 is TGTGCCAGCAGCGAAAGGGGTTTTGGCGCGCTCAAGGCAGATACGCAGTATTTT.